This T cell receptor (beta chain) was sequenced for a study of identical twins (dated by TCRdb to the mid-2010s). Looking at the study overall: TCR alpha and beta repertoires from monozygotic twins, unrelated adults of various ages and cord blood were deep-sequenced to test whether fetal clonotypes persist. To rule out contamination, the twin experiments were replicated at different times with different library preparation protocols.

The research as a whole found: Because the same donors could not be followed over many years, conclusions were based on cross-sectional statistical analysis. Invariant T cells such as MAIT and iNKT could partly confound zero-insertion analyses, though diverse VJ usage argued against this for most clonotypes. Compared with coincidental sharing between unrelated individuals, out-of-frame TCR alpha sequences shared between twins showed an excess of sequences with low generation probability. In beta out-of-frame sequences, excess twin sharing was weaker, because having fewer shared sequences lowered the signal-to-noise ratio. In monozygotic twins, recombination models systematically underestimated out-of-frame TCR alpha sharing, but the models matched the sharing seen between unrelated individuals. Abundant cord blood beta clonotypes carried fewer insertions; young adult naive repertoires showed a weaker similar trend, while memory repertoires showed none.

The library was prepared using 5' RACE. TCRdb records Illumina HiSeq 2000 as the sequencer. A universal primer binding site was introduced by template switching, and a unique molecular identifier was present in the final cDNA, enabling accurate counting of TCR cDNA molecules. First-strand cDNA for TCR alpha and beta chains was synthesized from specific primers in the conserved constant-segment region. To control for contamination, each cDNA library was double barcoded with a SMART-Mk sample barcode plus Illumina barcodes. TruSeq adapter sequences along with Illumina sample barcodes were introduced in two successive PCR steps. The TCR alpha and beta cDNA libraries were sequenced on the Illumina HiSeq platform using custom primers. As for how the authors treated the data: MiGEC processed the raw reads to extract unique molecular identifiers, while MiXCR was used to determine the CDR3 positions. For each individual, recombination models were inferred using an EM algorithm with the repgenHMM and IGoR tools. Shared clonotypes were analyzed with the tcR package in R, and sharing was normalized by the product of cloneset sizes. To study raw recombination free of thymic and clonal selection effects, out-of-frame nonproductive sequences were analyzed. Starting from the raw public reads, TCRdb applied fastp trimming at Q25, assembled clones with MiXCR and retained in-frame beta chains. When rows share a CDR3 protein, they turn into one entry using the most common DNA and genes. The V and J calls here are based on TCRdb, not the publication. This sample gives some 690,000 distinct CDR3 sequences in total; approximately 22% of them show up just once. About 4.5% of the sample goes to the ten largest clones.

Per the germline V gene (reference sequence), WNHNN is the CDR1 and SYGVQD is the CDR2. V was cut back by 6 bases and J by 2 bases, leaving a gap of 14 bases between them. The CDR3 sequence holds 15 residues, the cysteine and phenylalanine included. The read is trimmed to its CDR3 DNA, 45 bases read in frame from base 1. This clonotype has only a few counts. No cognate antigen has been identified for it. One base away there is no much larger clone; base qualities are not given. Every donor in the study was a healthy Caucasian. The twin cohort consisted of three pairs of female monozygotic twins, all aged 18 to 29 years. The RNA used for TCR libraries was isolated from peripheral blood mononuclear cells. These data were also reused for a study on T cells expressing NK-cell markers. As noted in the second study: In sorted CD3+CD56+NKG2C+, CD3+CD56+NKG2C- and CD3+CD56-NKG2C+ T-cell subsets from 7 to 9 donors, TCR beta-chain repertoires were profiled. Among the eight sequenced donors, only one was HCMV-seronegative, while the other seven were HCMV-seropositive. To restrict sorting to alphabetaTCR-expressing T cells, an anti-gammadeltaTCR antibody was added in several experiments. In over five donors, the dominant CD3+CD56+NKG2C+ clonotypes were among the top 10 CD8+ clonotypes and accounted for about 1.0-7.5% of CD8+ T cells. Those dominant clonotypes were again the most abundant among CD3+CD56-NKG2C+ cells in several donors, at roughly 25-60.1%. Whether the expanded NKG2C-expressing T cell clones were specific for HCMV antigens was left unclear. Randomly selected healthy volunteers, three men and five women, were used as the eight sequenced donors. HCMV serostatus was determined by detecting HCMV-specific IgG in serum with a commercial ELISA kit. For six donors, unsorted PBMC were also used to sequence bulk peripheral blood T-cell repertoires. Reads were demultiplexed and grouped by UMI with MIGEC, and clonotypes were assembled and quantified with MiTCR. Only TCR cDNA sequences supported by at least two reads were kept to exclude erroneous sequences. Downstream repertoire analysis used the tcR package, and clonotypes were matched across fractions by CDR3 nucleotide sequence plus V segment. VDJmatch was used to annotate antigen specificity against VDJdb, with one amino acid substitution allowed in CDR3.

This TCR derives from a woman between 18 and 30 years old in good health. Sample: PBMCs. The chain is encoded by TRBV10-1 joined to TRBJ2-4; a tentative D match to TRBD1 spans 6 bases. CDR3 reads: CASSRDIASKNIQYF. The nucleotide sequence reads TGCGCCAGCAGCCGGGACATAGCTTCCAAAAACATTCAGTACTTC.